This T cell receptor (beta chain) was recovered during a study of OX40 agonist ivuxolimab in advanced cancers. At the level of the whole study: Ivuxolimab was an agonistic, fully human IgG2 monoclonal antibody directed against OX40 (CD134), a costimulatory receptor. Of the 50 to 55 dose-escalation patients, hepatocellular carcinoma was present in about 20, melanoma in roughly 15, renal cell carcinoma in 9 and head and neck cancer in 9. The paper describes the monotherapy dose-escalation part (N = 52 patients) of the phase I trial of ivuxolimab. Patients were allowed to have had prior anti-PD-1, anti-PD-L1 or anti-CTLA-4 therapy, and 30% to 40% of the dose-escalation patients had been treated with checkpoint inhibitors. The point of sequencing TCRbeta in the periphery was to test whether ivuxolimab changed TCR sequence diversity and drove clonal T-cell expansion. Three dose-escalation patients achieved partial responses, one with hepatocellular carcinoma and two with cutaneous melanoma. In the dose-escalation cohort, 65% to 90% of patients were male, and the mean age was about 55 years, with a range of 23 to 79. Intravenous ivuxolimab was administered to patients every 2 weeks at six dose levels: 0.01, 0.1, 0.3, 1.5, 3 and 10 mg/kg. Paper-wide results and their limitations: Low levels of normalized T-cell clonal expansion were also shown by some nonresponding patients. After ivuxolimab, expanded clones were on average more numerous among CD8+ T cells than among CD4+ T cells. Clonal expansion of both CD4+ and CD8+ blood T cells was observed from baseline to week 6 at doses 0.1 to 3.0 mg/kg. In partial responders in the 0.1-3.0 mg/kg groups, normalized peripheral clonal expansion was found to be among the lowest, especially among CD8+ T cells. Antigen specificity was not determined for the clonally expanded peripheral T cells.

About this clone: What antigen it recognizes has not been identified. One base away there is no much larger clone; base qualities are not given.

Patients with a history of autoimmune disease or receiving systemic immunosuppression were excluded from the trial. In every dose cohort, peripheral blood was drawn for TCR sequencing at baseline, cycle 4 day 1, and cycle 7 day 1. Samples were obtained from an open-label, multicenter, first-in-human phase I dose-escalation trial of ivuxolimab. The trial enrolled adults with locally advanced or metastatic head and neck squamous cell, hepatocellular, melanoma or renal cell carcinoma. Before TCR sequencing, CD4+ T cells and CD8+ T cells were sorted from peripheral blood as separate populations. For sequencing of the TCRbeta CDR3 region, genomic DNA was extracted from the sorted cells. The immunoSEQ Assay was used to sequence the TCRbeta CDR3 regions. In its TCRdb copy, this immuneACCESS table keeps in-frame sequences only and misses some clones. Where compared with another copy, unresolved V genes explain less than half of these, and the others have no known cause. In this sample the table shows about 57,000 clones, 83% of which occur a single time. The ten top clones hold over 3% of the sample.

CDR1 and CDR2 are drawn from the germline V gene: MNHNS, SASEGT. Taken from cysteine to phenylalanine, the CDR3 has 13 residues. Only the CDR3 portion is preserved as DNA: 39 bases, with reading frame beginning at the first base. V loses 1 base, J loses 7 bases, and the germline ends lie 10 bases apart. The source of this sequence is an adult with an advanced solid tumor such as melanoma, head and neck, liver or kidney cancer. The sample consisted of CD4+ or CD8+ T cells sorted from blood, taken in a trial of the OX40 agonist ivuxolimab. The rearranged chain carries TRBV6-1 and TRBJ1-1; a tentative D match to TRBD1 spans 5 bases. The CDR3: CASSEGGNGEAFF. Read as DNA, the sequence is TGTGCCAGCAGTGAAGGGGGGAACGGTGAAGCTTTCTTT.